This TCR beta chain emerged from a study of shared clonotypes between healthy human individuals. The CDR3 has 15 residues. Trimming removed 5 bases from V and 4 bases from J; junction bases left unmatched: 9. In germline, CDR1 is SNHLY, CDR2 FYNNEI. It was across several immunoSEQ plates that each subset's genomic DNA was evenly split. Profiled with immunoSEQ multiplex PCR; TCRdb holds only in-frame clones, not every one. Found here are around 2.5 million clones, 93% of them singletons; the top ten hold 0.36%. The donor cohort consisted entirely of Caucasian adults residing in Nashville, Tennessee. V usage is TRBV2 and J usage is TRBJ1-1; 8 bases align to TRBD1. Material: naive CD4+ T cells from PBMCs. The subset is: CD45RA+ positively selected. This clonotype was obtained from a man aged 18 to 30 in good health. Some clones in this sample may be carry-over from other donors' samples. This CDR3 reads CASSTSRGQGTEAFF. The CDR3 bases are TGTGCCAGCAGTACTTCCAGGGGGCAGGGCACTGAAGCTTTCTTT.